Described below is a single T cell receptor (beta chain) sequence and its context. Germline CDR1 and CDR2: MNHEY and SVGEGT. Losses at the gene ends were 2 bases for V and 6 bases for J; bases not matched to a gene: 6. This CDR3 is 14 amino acids long. Authors' processing steps: Amplified reference gene primers provided the basis for estimating nucleated cell counts. TCRdb's copy holds only in-frame clones and misses some; the assay was immunoSEQ multiplex PCR. The V and J calls and clone size are taken from that table; D and trimming were inferred from the DNA. The sample carries about 88,000 clones, 85% to 90% recorded once. The sample is drawn from a study of blood T cell repertoires in COVID-19. Overall study: COVID-19 samples, acute and convalescent, were from the United States, Italy and Spain. From T cells, B-cell-depleted T cells, or PBMCs came the material, which was cDNA or gDNA.

The receptor comes from a woman at least 80 years old with active COVID-19. V is TRBV6-2 or TRBV6-3 and J is TRBJ1-2, with 7 bases aligning to TRBD1. The specimen was peripheral blood. CDR3 region: CASSYPSTGDGYTF. CDR3 nucleotide sequence: TGTGCCAGCAGTTACCCCTCCACAGGGGATGGCTACACCTTC.